This T cell receptor (beta chain) emerged from a study of T cell repertoires in cytomegalovirus infection. Study in general: Use of recently identified HLA-C-restricted and well-studied HLA-B-restricted CMV epitopes was part of the study. Whole-study findings and limits: CMV-specific TCR beta clonotypes restricted by HLA-C dominated the ex vivo response. Cumulative frequency of public TCR beta families picked out carriers of CMV plus the relevant HLA.

TCRdb processed the reads anew with MiXCR; each CDR3 protein has one entry. Of 650,000 to 850,000 distinct CDR3 sequences listed, about 27% are singletons. Details on this clonotype: What it recognizes is unknown. Sequence at one end of the junction differs from germline and may be a read error.

The germline V gene encodes CDR1 MNHEY and CDR2 SVGAGI. The CDR3 consists of 15 residues. This sequence originates from a human donor in good health (CMV status not recorded). Some clones in this sample may be carry-over from other donors' samples. The V gene is TRBV6-5, the J gene TRBJ2-2; D unresolved. The source was cultured CD8+ T cells from PBMCs, collected from culture after CMV antigen stimulation. Written as DNA, the CDR3 is TGTGTCAGCAGTTACCTCGATGGATTCACCGGGGAGCTGTTTTTT. Amino acid sequence: CVSSYLDGFTGELFF.